This note documents a single T cell receptor (beta chain) sequence. Antigen: not known. TCRdb's copy holds only in-frame clones and misses some; the assay was immunoSEQ multiplex PCR. Here the sample spans about 120,000 clones, 88% being singletons. This entry comes from a study of T cell responses to AZD1222 COVID-19 vaccine. Findings and limits, study-wide: There were mostly white British donors and more females than males, and clonal diversity was possibly underestimated. There were repertoire samples only from the period after the peak T cell response. Spike-specific TCR depth and breadth grew after two AZD1222 doses.

V lost 1 base, J lost 3 bases, and 10 bases lay in between. The CDR3 totals 15 residues. Germline V lookup: CDR1 MGHRA, CDR2 YSYEKL. The source of this sequence is an adult in good health. The J gene is TRBJ1-5, the V gene TRBV4-1; D is perhaps TRBD1 (5 bases). Sample: peripheral blood, taken on day 0 of AZD1222 vaccination. CDR3 residues: CASSQVRGINQPQHF. The CDR3 DNA is TGCGCCAGCAGCCAAGTTAGGGGTATCAATCAGCCCCAGCATTTT.